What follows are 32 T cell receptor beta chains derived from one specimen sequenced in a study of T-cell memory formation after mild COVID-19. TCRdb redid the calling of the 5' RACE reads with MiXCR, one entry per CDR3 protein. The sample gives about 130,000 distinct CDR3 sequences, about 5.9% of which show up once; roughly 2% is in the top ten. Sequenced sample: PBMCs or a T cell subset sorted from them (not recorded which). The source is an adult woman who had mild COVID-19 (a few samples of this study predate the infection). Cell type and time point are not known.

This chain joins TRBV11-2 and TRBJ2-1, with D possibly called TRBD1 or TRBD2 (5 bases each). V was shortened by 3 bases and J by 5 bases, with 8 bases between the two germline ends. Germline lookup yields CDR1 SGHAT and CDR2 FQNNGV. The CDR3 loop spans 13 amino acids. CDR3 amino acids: CASSLGTHNEQFF. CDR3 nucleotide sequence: TGTGCCAGCAGCTTGGGGACCCACAATGAGCAGTTCTTC.

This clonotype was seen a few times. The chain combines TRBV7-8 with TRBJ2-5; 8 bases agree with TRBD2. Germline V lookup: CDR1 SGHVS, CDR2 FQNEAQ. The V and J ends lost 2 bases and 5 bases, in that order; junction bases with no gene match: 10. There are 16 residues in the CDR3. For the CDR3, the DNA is TGTGCCAGCAGCTTACTCTTAGCGGGAACGGGGGAGACCCAGTACTTC. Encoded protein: CASSLLLAGTGETQYF.

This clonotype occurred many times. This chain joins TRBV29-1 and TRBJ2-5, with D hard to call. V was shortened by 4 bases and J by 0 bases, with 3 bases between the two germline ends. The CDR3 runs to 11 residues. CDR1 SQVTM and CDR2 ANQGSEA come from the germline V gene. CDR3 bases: TGCAGCGTTGCTCACCAAGAGACCCAGTACTTC. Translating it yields CSVAHQETQYF.

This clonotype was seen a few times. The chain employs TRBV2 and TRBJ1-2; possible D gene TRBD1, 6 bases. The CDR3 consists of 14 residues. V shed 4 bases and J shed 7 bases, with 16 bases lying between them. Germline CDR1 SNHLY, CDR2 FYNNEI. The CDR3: CASSANTGKSGYTF. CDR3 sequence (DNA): TGTGCCAGCAGTGCCAATACAGGGAAGAGTGGCTACACCTTC.

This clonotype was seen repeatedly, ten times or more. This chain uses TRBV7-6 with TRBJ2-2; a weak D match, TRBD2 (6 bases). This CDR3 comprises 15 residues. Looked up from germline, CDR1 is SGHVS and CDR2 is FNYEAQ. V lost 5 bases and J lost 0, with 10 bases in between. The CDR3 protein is CASSQVAANTGELFF. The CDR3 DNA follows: TGTGCCAGCAGCCAGGTAGCGGCGAACACCGGGGAGCTGTTTTTT.

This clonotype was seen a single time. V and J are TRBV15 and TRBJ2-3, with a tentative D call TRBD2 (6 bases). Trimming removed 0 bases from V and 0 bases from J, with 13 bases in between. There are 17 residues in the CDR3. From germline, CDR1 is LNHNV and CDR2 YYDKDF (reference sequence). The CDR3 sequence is CATSRDGGAASTDTQYF. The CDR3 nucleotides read TGTGCCACCAGCAGAGACGGCGGGGCCGCTAGCACAGATACGCAGTATTTT.

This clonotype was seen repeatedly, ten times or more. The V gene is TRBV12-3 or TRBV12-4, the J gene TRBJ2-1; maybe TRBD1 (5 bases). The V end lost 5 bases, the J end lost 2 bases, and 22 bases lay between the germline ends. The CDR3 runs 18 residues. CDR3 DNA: TGTGCCAGCAGTCCGACAGAATTCCATTACGAAACCTACAATGAGCAGTTCTTC. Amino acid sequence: CASSPTEFHYETYNEQFF.

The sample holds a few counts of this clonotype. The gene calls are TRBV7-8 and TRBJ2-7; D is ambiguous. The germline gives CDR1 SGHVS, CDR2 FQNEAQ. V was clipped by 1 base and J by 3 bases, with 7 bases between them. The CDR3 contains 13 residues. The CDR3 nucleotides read TGTGCCAGCAGCTTAGGGCCCTACTACGAGCAGTACTTC. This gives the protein CASSLGPYYEQYF.

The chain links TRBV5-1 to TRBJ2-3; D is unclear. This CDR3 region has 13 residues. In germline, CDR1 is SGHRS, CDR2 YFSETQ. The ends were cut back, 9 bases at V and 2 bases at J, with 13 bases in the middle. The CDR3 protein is CATRLTYTDTQYF. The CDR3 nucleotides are TGCGCCACGAGACTTACTTACACAGATACGCAGTATTTT.

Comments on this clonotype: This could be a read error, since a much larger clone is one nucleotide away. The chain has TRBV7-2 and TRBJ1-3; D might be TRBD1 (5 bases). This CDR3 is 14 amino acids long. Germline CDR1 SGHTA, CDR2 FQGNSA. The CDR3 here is CSSSLNRWLDTIYF. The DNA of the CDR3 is TGTTCCAGCAGCTTGAACAGGTGGTTGGACACCATATATTTT.

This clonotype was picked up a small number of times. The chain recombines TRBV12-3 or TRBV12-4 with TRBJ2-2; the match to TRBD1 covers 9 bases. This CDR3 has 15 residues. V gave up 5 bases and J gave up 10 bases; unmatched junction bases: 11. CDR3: CASSNNRDRAEELFF. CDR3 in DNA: TGTGCCAGCAGTAATAACCGGGACAGGGCTGAGGAGCTGTTTTTT.

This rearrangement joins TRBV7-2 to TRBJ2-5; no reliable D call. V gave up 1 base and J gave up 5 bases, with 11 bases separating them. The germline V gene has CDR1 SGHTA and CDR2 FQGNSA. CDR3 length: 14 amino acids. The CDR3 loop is CASSLVPSTETQYF. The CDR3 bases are TGTGCCAGCAGCTTAGTTCCGTCCACTGAGACCCAGTACTTC. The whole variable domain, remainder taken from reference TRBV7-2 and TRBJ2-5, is GAGVSQSPSNKVTEKGKDVELRCDPISGHTALYWYRQSLGQGLEFLIYFQGNSAPDKSGLPSDRFSAERTGGSVSTLTIQRTQQEDSAVYLCASSLVPSTETQYFGPGTRLLVL.

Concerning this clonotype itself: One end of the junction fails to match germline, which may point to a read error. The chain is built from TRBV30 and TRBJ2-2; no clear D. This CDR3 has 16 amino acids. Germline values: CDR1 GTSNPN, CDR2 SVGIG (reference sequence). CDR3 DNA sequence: TGTGCCTGGAGTGTCGCACTACTCTCGAAAACCGGGGAGCTGTTTTTT. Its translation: CAWSVALLSKTGELFF. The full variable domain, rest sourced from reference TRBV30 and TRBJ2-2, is SQTIHQWPATLVQPVGSPLSLECTVEGTSNPNLYWYRQAAGRGLQLLFYSVGIGQISSEVPQNLSASRPQDRQFILSSKKLLLSDSGFYLCAWSVALLSKTGELFFGEGSRLTVL.

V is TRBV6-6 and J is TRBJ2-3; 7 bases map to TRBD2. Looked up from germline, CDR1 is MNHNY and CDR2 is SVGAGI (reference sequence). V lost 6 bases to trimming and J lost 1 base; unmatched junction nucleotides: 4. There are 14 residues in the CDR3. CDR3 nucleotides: TGTGCCAGCAGCCTCCTAGCGGGCACAGATACGCAGTATTTT. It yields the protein CASSLLAGTDTQYF.

CDR3 region: CASSPGTVGGYTF. The CDR3 DNA reads TGTGCCAGCAGCCCCGGGACAGTGGGAGGCTACACCTTC. V and J are TRBV7-2 and TRBJ1-2; 7 nucleotides line up with TRBD1. The CDR3 extends over 13 amino acids. Germline values: CDR1 SGHTA, CDR2 FQGNSA. The J segment lost 8 bases and the V segment lost 5 bases, leaving 8 bases of the junction unmatched. Variable domain in full (rest from reference TRBV7-2 and TRBJ1-2): GAGVSQSPSNKVTEKGKDVELRCDPISGHTALYWYRQSLGQGLEFLIYFQGNSAPDKSGLPSDRFSAERTGGSVSTLTIQRTQQEDSAVYLCASSPGTVGGYTFGSGTRLTVV.

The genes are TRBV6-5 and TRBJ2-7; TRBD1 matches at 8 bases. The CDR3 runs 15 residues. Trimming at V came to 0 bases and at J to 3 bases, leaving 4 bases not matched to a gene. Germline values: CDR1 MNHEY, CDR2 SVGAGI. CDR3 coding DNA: TGTGCCAGCAGTTACTCATCAGGGGGCCTCTACGAGCAGTACTTC. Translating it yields CASSYSSGGLYEQYF.

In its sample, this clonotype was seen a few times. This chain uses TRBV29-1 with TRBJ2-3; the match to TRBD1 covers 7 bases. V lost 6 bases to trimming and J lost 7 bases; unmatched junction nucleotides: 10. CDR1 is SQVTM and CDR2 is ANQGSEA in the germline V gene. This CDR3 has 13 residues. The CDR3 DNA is TGCAGCGTAAGACAGGGTTTCATTAATACGCAGTATTTT. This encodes CSVRQGFINTQYF.

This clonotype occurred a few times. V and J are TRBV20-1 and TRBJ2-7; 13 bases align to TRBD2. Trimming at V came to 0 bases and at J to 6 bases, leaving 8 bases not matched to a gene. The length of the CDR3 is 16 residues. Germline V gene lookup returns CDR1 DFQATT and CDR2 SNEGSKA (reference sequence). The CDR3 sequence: CSARDFGGLAGVEQYF. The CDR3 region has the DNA TGCAGTGCTAGAGATTTCGGTGGACTAGCGGGAGTCGAGCAGTACTTC.

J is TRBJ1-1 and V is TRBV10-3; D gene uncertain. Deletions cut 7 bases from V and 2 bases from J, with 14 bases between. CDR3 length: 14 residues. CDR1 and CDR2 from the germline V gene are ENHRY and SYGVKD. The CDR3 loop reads CAIKGVKQNTEAFF. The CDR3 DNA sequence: TGTGCCATCAAGGGCGTTAAACAAAACACTGAAGCTTTCTTT.

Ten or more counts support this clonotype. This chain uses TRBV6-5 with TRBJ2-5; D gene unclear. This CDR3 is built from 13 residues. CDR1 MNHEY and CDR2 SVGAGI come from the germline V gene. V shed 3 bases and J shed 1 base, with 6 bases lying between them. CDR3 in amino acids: CASSYLAQETQYF. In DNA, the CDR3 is TGTGCCAGCAGTTATCTCGCCCAAGAGACCCAGTACTTC.

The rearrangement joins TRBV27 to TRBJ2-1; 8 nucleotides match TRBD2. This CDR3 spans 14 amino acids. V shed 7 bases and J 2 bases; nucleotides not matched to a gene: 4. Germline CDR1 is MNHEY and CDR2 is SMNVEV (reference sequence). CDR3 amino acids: CASKPGGAYNEQFF. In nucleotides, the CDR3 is TGTGCCAGCAAACCCGGGGGGGCCTACAATGAGCAGTTCTTC.

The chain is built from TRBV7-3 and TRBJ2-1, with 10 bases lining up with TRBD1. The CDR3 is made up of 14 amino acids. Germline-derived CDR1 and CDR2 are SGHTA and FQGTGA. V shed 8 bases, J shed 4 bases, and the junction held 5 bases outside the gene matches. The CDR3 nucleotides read TGTGCCAGCGCGCGGGACAGGGGTTACAATGAGCAGTTCTTC. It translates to CASARDRGYNEQFF. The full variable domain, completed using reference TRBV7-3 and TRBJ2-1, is GAGVSQTPSNKVTEKGKYVELRCDPISGHTALYWYRQSLGQGPEFLIYFQGTGAADDSGLPNDRFFAVRPEGSVSTLKIQRTERGDSAVYLCASARDRGYNEQFFGPGTRLTVL.

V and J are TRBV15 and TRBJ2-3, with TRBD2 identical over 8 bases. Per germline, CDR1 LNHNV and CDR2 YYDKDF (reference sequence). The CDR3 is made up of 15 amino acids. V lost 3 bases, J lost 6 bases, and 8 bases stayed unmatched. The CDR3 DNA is TGTGCCACCAGCAGCGAGCGGACTAGCAGTGATACGCAGTATTTT. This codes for CATSSERTSSDTQYF.

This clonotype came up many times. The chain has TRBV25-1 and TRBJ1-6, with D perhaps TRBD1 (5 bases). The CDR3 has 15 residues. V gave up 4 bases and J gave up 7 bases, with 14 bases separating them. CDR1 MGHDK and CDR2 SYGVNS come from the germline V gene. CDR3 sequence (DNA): TGTGCCAGCAGTGCGGGGCAGAGAGTAAATTCACCCCTCCACTTT. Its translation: CASSAGQRVNSPLHF. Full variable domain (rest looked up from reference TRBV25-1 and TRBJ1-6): EADIYQTPRYLVIGTGKKITLECSQTMGHDKMYWYQQDPGMELHLIHYSYGVNSTEKGDLSSESTVSRIRTEHFPLTLESARPSHTSQYLCASSAGQRVNSPLHFGNGTRLTVT.

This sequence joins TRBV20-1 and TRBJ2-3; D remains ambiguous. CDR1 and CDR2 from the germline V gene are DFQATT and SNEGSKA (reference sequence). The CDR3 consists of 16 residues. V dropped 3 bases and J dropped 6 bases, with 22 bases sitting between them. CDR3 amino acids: CSASPHEPTTADTQYF. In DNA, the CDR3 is TGCAGTGCTAGTCCCCATGAGCCTACTACAGCGGATACGCAGTATTTT.

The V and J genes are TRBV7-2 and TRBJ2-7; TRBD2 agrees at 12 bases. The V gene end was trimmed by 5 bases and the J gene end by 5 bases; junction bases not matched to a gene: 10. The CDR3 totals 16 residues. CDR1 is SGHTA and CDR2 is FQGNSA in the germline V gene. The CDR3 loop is CASSHSLAGGRHEQYF. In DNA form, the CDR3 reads TGTGCCAGCAGCCACTCTCTAGCGGGAGGGCGCCACGAGCAGTACTTC.

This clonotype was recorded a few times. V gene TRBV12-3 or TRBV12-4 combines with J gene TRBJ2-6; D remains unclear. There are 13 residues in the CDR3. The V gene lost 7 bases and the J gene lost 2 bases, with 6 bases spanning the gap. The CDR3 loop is CASIAAGANVLTF. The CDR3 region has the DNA TGTGCCAGCATCGCCGCTGGGGCCAACGTCCTGACTTTC.

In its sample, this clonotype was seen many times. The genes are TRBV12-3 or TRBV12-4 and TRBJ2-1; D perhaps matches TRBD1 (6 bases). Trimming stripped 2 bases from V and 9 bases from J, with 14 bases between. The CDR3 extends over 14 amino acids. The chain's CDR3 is CASSLLGGASEQFF. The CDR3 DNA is TGTGCCAGCAGTTTACTTGGGGGCGCGAGTGAGCAGTTCTTC.

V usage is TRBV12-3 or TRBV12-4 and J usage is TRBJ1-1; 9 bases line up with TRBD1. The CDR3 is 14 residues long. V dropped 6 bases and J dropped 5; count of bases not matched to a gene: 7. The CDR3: CASRSTDRGTEAFF. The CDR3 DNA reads TGTGCCAGCAGATCTACTGACAGGGGGACTGAAGCTTTCTTT.

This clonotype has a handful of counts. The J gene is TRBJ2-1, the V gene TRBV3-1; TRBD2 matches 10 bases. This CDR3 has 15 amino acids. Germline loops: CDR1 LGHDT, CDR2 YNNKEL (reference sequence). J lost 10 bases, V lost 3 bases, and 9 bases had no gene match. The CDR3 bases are TGTGCCAGCAGCCAGAGCGGGAGGGGTGGATTGGAGCAGTTCTTC. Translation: CASSQSGRGGLEQFF.

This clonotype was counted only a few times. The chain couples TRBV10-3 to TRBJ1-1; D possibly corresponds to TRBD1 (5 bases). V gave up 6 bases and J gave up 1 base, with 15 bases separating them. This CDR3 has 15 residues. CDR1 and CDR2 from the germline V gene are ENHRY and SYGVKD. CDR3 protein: CAIRSRDGPNTEAFF. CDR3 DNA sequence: TGTGCCATCAGATCTCGGGACGGACCGAACACTGAAGCTTTCTTT.

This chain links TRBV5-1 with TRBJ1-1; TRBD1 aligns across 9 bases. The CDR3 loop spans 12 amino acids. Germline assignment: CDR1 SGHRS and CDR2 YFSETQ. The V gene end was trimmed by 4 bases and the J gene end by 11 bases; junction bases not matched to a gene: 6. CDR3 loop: CASSADRGRAFF. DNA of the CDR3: TGCGCCAGCAGCGCCGACAGGGGGAGGGCTTTCTTT.